These 30 T cell receptor beta chains were all obtained from the same sample, sequenced in a study of molecular identifiers for immune sequencing clone quantification. MiXCR, run by TCRdb on the PCR reads, gives a single entry per CDR3 protein. This table holds more than 85,000 distinct CDR3 sequences, around a third found once. The sequenced sample was naive CD8+ T cells from blood, with Jurkat cell RNA spiked in. Subset denoted: FACS-sorted CD8+CD4-CCR7+CD45RA+ naive T cells. The source is a human donor in good health. Some libraries in this study had Jurkat cell RNA spiked in.

As to this clonotype: This may be a read error, as it is one base from a much larger clone. No conserved phenylalanine or tryptophan is present at the end of the CDR3, so a read error is the likely explanation. The chain is built from TRBV28 and TRBJ2-2; the D gene is possibly TRBD1 (6 bases). With 0 bases removed from V and 7 bases from J, the gap between germline ends came to 15 bases. CDR3 size: 16 residues. The V gene's germline CDR1 is MDHEN and CDR2 SYDVKM. The CDR3 nucleotides are TGTGCCAGCAGTTTATGGGCAGGGGATGAAGGCGGGGAGCTGTTTTAT. This codes for CASSLWAGDEGGELFY.

This clonotype has a handful of counts. The chain couples TRBV13 to TRBJ2-7; the D gene is possibly TRBD2 (5 bases). This CDR3 is built from 16 residues. In germline, CDR1 is PRHDT, CDR2 FYEKMQ (reference sequence). Trimming removed 4 bases at V and 7 bases at J, with 23 bases between. The CDR3 spells CASSSYSDVWPGEQYF. The CDR3 DNA reads as TGTGCCAGCAGCTCATATTCGGACGTCTGGCCGGGAGAGCAGTACTTC.

This chain uses TRBV7-9 with TRBJ2-3; no clear D gene. Germline-derived CDR1 and CDR2 are SEHNR and FQNEAQ (reference sequence). The CDR3 spans 14 residues. The V and J ends lost 3 bases and 2 bases respectively, with 9 bases between them. The CDR3 here is CASSFGGFTDTQYF. The DNA for the CDR3 is TGTGCCAGCAGCTTTGGTGGCTTCACAGATACGCAGTATTTT.

This clonotype was found a few times. The CDR3 spells CASSLEVDGNQPQHF. The DNA of the CDR3 is TGTGCCAGCAGCTTAGAGGTGGATGGGAATCAGCCCCAGCATTTT. The chain joins TRBV7-9 to TRBJ1-5, with no clear D. V was cut by 1 base and J by 4 bases, with 11 bases left in between. CDR3 length: 15 amino acids. Germline CDR1 is SEHNR and CDR2 is FQNEAQ (reference sequence).

Comments on this clonotype: A much larger clone is a single base away; this may be a read error. The chain links TRBV29-1 to TRBJ2-1; D might be TRBD1 (6 bases). Germline lookup yields CDR1 SQVTM and CDR2 ANQGSEA. CDR3 size: 12 residues. CDR3 DNA: TGCAGCGTCCCCCGCCCGGACAGTGAGCAGCTCTTC. This codes for CSVPRPDSEQLF.

This clonotype has ten or more counts. The chain uses TRBV6-5 and TRBJ2-3; TRBD2 might be the D (5 bases). Per the germline V gene, CDR1 is MNHEY and CDR2 is SVGAGI. The CDR3 is 16 amino acids. Trimming stripped 2 bases from V and 2 bases from J, with 14 bases between. CDR3: CASSYTTGNPTDTQYF. CDR3 nucleotides: TGTGCCAGCAGTTACACGACCGGGAATCCCACAGATACGCAGTATTTT.

As to this clonotype: A much larger clone lies a single base off, so this may be a read error. This chain links TRBV28 with TRBJ2-3; D gene ambiguous. V shed 8 bases and J shed 7 bases, with 13 bases lying between them. There are 12 residues in the CDR3. Germline-derived CDR1 and CDR2 are MDHEN and SYDVKM. CDR3 region: CASGTPTHTQYF. The CDR3 nucleotides read TGTGCCAGCGGCACCCCGACCCATACGCAGTATTTT.

A few counts support this clonotype. The chain has TRBV20-1 and TRBJ2-2; 12 nucleotides line up with TRBD2. Germline V gives CDR1 DFQATT, CDR2 SNEGSKA (reference sequence). The CDR3 has 18 amino acids. With 1 base clipped from V and 3 bases from J, the junction kept 9 bases outside the gene matches. The CDR3 reads CSARGLAGVKGDTGELFF. The CDR3 nucleotides are TGCAGTGCTAGAGGACTAGCGGGAGTGAAAGGCGACACCGGGGAGCTGTTTTTT.

V usage is TRBV24-1 and J usage is TRBJ1-1, with a possible D match to TRBD1 (5 bases). V was trimmed by 8 bases and J by 14 bases, leaving 23 bases between them. CDR3 size: 13 residues. Germline V lookup: CDR1 KGHDR, CDR2 SFDVKD. The CDR3 region is CATTEGNGGAAFF. The CDR3 DNA reads TGTGCCACCACTGAGGGGAACGGAGGGGCAGCGTTCTTT.

This clonotype was counted between two and nine times. The V gene is TRBV12-3 or TRBV12-4, the J gene TRBJ1-5; D is perhaps TRBD1 (5 bases). V dropped 1 base and J dropped 5 bases, with 9 bases sitting between them. This CDR3 has 14 amino acids. CDR3 bases: TGTGCCAGCAGTTTAGGGGGACGCGATCAGCCCCAGCATTTT. The encoded protein is CASSLGGRDQPQHF.

On this clonotype itself: One end of the junction is discordant with germline, which a read error may explain. This chain links TRBV19 with TRBJ2-1; 9 nucleotides align to TRBD2. Germline assignment: CDR1 LNHDA and CDR2 SQIVND (reference sequence). This CDR3 comprises 14 residues. The CDR3 bases are TGTGCCAGTAGTATCCTAGCGGGGACCAATGAACAGTTCTTC. This translates into CASSILAGTNEQFF.

This clonotype occurred many times. This chain connects TRBV12-3 or TRBV12-4 to TRBJ1-1; no reliable D call. The CDR3 sequence is 12 residues long. Trimming cost V 4 bases and J 8 bases, with 11 bases left between them. The CDR3 nucleotides read TGTGCCAGCAGTTCCGGGCCCCTAGAAGCTTTCTTT. Encoded protein: CASSSGPLEAFF.

The V call is TRBV9, the J call TRBJ2-6; the D is unclear. The germline V gene has CDR1 SGDLS and CDR2 YYNGEE. The CDR3 covers 14 residues. The V gene lost 3 bases and the J gene lost 4 bases, with 8 bases spanning the gap. CDR3 nucleotides: TGTGCCAGCAGCGCGTCCGCGGGGGCCAACGTCCTGACTTTC. Protein sequence: CASSASAGANVLTF.

As regards this clonotype: The conserved final phenylalanine or tryptophan is absent from the CDR3, which likely points to a read error. The rearrangement links TRBV7-8 to TRBJ2-7, with 8 bases identical to TRBD1. The CDR3 has 15 residues. Germline loops: CDR1 SGHVS, CDR2 FQNEAQ. The J segment lost 4 bases and the V segment lost 7 bases, leaving 12 bases of the junction unmatched. This CDR3 is CASTPDRAPRYEQYY. For the CDR3, the DNA is TGTGCCAGCACCCCGGACAGGGCCCCTCGGTACGAGCAGTACTAC.

The rearrangement joins TRBV4-3 to TRBJ2-2; D might be TRBD1 or TRBD2, each matching 6 bases. CDR1 is LGHNA, CDR2 YSLEER, per germline. The V and J ends lost 0 bases and 2 bases respectively, with 16 bases between them. The CDR3 loop spans 18 amino acids. The DNA for the CDR3 is TGCGCCAGCAGCCAAGACGGGGGCCGGGGAACCAACACCGGGGAGCTGTTTTTT. Its translation: CASSQDGGRGTNTGELFF.

A few counts support this clonotype. The rearrangement links TRBV2 to TRBJ2-1; 9 nucleotides line up with TRBD2. The CDR3 consists of 15 residues. Trimming removed 6 bases from V and 0 bases from J; junction bases left unmatched: 3. The V gene's germline CDR1 is SNHLY and CDR2 FYNNEI. CDR3 sequence: CASRHSGSSYNEQFF. CDR3 coding DNA: TGTGCCAGCAGACATAGCGGGAGCTCCTACAATGAGCAGTTCTTC.

This clonotype appeared a few times. The J gene is TRBJ2-1, the V gene TRBV12-3 or TRBV12-4, with TRBD1 matching over 10 bases. The junction had 6 bases not matched to a gene; V was cut back by 5 bases and J by 2 bases. The CDR3 extends over 16 amino acids. The CDR3 nucleotides read TGTGCCAGCAGTCCTCCGGGACAGGGGCCCTACAATGAGCAGTTCTTC. It is translated as CASSPPGQGPYNEQFF.

V usage is TRBV19 and J usage is TRBJ1-5; TRBD1 aligns across 8 bases. V was pared by 6 bases and J by 1 base, with 5 bases of the junction left unmatched. Germline V gene sequence: CDR1 LNHDA, CDR2 SQIVND (reference sequence). The CDR3 spans 15 residues. CDR3 DNA: TGTGCCAGTAGGTGGACAGGGAGGAGCAATCAGCCCCAGCATTTT. Protein product: CASRWTGRSNQPQHF.

A word on this clonotype: A much bigger clone sits one base away, suggesting this may be a read error. J is TRBJ2-7 and V is TRBV14, with D possibly TRBD2 on 5 matching bases. The CDR3 totals 15 residues. V lost 4 bases and J 3 bases, leaving 16 bases between the germline ends. Looked up from germline, CDR1 is SGHDN and CDR2 is FVKESK. The CDR3 DNA reads as TGTGCCAGCAGCCCCTGGGTAGCGCGTATCTACGAGCAGTACTTC. Residues: CASSPWVARIYEQYF.

Many counts were recorded for this clonotype. This sequence joins TRBV28 and TRBJ2-7; 7 nucleotides agree with TRBD1. The J segment lost 6 bases and the V segment lost 10 bases, leaving 6 bases of the junction unmatched. This CDR3 has 11 residues. CDR1 MDHEN and CDR2 SYDVKM come from the germline V gene. CDR3 nucleotides: TGTGCCACTCGAAGGGGGCCCGAGCAGTACTTC. It translates to CATRRGPEQYF.

Regarding this clonotype: A clone one base away is much larger, so this may be a read error. The rearrangement links TRBV9 to TRBJ2-5; TRBD1 agrees at 9 bases. Looked up from germline, CDR1 is SGDLS and CDR2 is YYNGEE. V shed 0 bases, J shed 11 bases, and the junction held 8 bases outside the gene matches. The CDR3 totals 14 residues. The DNA of the CDR3 is TGTGCCAGCAGCGTAGAACTGGGACAGGGTTCTCAGTACTTC. Its protein product is CASSVELGQGSQYF. The entire variable domain, with the rest obtained from reference TRBV9 and TRBJ2-5, is as follows: DSGVTQTPKHLITATGQRVTLRCSPRSGDLSVYWYQQSLDQGLQFLIQYYNGEERAKGNILERFSAQQFPDLHSELNLSSLELGDSALYFCASSVELGQGSQYFGPGTRLLVL.

This clonotype was observed many times. The chain links TRBV7-2 to TRBJ2-2; the D gene could be TRBD1 or TRBD2 (6 bases each). With 3 bases removed from V and 6 bases from J, the gap between germline ends came to 11 bases. The CDR3 is made up of 14 amino acids. Germline CDR1 reads SGHTA; CDR2 reads FQGNSA. In DNA, the CDR3 is TGTGCCAGCAGCTTGTCGGGGGCGCCCGGGGAGCTGTTTTTT. Protein: CASSLSGAPGELFF.

Concerning this clonotype: A clone one base away is much larger, so this may be a read error. The chain links TRBV28 to TRBJ2-5; perhaps D is TRBD1 or TRBD2 (6 bases each). From germline, CDR1 is MDHEN and CDR2 SYDVKM. The CDR3 is 14 amino acids. The CDR3 is CASKGGGGRETQHF. The CDR3 DNA reads as TGTGCCAGCAAGGGGGGTGGTGGCCGAGAGACCCAGCACTTC.

This clonotype was recorded at least ten times. The chain couples TRBV7-8 to TRBJ1-5; D gene ambiguous. Per the germline V gene, CDR1 is SGHVS and CDR2 is FQNEAQ. V was shortened by 5 bases and J by 4 bases, with 6 bases between the two germline ends. This CDR3 comprises 12 residues. CDR3 protein: CASSPENQPQHF. The CDR3 nucleotides are TGTGCCAGCAGCCCAGAGAATCAGCCCCAGCATTTT.

This clonotype was recorded many times. The rearrangement joins TRBV23-1 to TRBJ2-7; the D gene is possibly TRBD1 (6 bases). TRBV23-1 is flagged as an ORF with uncertain function. The CDR3 runs 19 residues. Trimming left V 4 bases short and J 6 bases short, with 31 bases between. In DNA form, the CDR3 reads TGCGCCAGCAGTCTTCCACCAGGGCCGGGACCGAGGACAGTCGGCGAGCAGTACTTC. Translating it yields CASSLPPGPGPRTVGEQYF.

This chain uses TRBV4-2 with TRBJ2-1; D not resolved. V lost 3 bases to trimming and J lost 0 bases, with 12 bases between them. CDR3 size: 16 residues. Germline CDR1 reads LGHNA; CDR2 reads YNFKEQ. CDR3 sequence: CASSQFPESSYNEQFF. The CDR3 coding sequence is TGTGCCAGCAGCCAGTTTCCAGAAAGCTCCTACAATGAGCAGTTCTTC.

This clonotype was seen a few times. The chain links TRBV29-1 to TRBJ2-7; 8 positions match TRBD2. The CDR3 spans 13 residues. The J segment lost 2 bases and the V segment lost 4 bases, leaving 4 bases of the junction unmatched. Germline assignment: CDR1 SQVTM and CDR2 ANQGSEA. In DNA form, the CDR3 reads TGCAGCGTTGTCGGGGGGGCCACCTACGAGCAGTACTTC. It encodes CSVVGGATYEQYF.

With regard to this clonotype: At one end, the junction sequence differs from germline, possibly due to a read error. The chain carries TRBV6-2 or TRBV6-3 and TRBJ2-5, with TRBD2 identical over 12 bases. Germline CDR1 is MNHEY and CDR2 is SVGEGT. CDR3 size: 16 residues. The CDR3 DNA reads TGTGCCAGCAACCCAGAGACTAGCGGGAGAAAAGAGCCCCAGTACTTC. Amino acids: CASNPETSGRKEPQYF.

Regarding this clonotype: A much larger clone differs from this one at a single base, so this may be a read error. The gene calls are TRBV9 and TRBJ2-1; D uncertain. The CDR3 is 13 residues long. The V end was cut by 0 bases, the J end by 9 bases, with 10 bases between. The germline gives CDR1 SGDLS, CDR2 YYNGEE. The CDR3 DNA reads TGTGCCAGCAGCGTAGTTTTAAGCTGTGAGCAGTTCTTC. It specifies CASSVVLSCEQFF.

Of note for this clonotype: This may arise from a read error, as a much more abundant clone is one base away. The gene calls are TRBV15 and TRBJ2-3; 10 nucleotides line up with TRBD2. This CDR3 comprises 18 residues. Germline V lookup: CDR1 LNHNV, CDR2 YYDKDF (reference sequence). The CDR3 region is CASSREGRLAGEADTQYF. CDR3 bases: TGTGCCTCCAGCAGAGAAGGGAGGCTAGCGGGAGAGGCAGATACGCAGTATTTT.